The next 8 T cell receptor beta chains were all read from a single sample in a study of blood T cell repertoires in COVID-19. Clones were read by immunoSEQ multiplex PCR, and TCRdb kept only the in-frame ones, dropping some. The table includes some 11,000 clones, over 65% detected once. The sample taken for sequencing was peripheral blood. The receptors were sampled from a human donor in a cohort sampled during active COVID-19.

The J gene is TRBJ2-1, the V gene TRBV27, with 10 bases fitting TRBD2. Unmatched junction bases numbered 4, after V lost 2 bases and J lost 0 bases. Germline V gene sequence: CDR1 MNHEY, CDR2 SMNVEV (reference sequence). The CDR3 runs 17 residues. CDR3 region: CASSLRLAGSSYNEQFF. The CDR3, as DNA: TGTGCCAGCAGTTTAAGACTAGCGGGTAGCTCCTACAATGAGCAGTTCTTC.

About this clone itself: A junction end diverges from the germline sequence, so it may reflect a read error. The CDR3 nucleotides read TGTGCCAGCAGCGTAGGATCTAGCGGGAACAATGAGCAATTCTTC. Its translation: CASSVGSSGNNEQFF. The chain combines TRBV9 with TRBJ2-1; the match to TRBD2 covers 9 bases. Germline CDR1 reads SGDLS; CDR2 reads YYNGEE. The CDR3 sequence is 15 residues long.

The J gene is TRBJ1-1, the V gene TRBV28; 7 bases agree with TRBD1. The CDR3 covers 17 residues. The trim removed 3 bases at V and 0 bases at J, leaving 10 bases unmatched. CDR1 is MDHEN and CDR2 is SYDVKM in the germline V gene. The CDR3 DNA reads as TGTGCCAGCAGTTTTCCCGCGACAGGGCTAATGAACACTGAAGCTTTCTTT. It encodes CASSFPATGLMNTEAFF.

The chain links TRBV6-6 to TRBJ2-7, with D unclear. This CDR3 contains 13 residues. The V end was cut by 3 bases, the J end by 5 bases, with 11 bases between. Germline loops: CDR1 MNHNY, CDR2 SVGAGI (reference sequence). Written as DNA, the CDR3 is TGTGCCAGCAGTTATCGTAGTGTCGACGAGCAGTACTTC. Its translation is CASSYRSVDEQYF.

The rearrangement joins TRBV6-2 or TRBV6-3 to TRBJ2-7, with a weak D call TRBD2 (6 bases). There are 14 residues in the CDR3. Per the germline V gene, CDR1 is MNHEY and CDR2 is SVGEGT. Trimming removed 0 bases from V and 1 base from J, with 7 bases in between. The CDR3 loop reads CASSYSTSSYEQYF. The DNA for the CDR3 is TGTGCCAGCAGTTACTCGACTAGTTCCTACGAGCAGTACTTC.

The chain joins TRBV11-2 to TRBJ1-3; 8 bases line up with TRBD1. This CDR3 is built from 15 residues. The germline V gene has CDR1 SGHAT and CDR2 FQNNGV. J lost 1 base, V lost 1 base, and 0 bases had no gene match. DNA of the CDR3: TGTGCCAGCAGCTTAGGACAGGGGTCTGGAAACACCATATATTTT. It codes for CASSLGQGSGNTIYF.

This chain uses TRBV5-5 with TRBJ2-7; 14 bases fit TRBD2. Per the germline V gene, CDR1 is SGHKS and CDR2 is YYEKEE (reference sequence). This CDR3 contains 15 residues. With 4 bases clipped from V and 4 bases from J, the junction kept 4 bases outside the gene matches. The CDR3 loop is CASSTGLAGVYEQYF. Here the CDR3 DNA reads TGTGCCAGCAGCACGGGACTAGCGGGAGTTTACGAGCAGTACTTC.

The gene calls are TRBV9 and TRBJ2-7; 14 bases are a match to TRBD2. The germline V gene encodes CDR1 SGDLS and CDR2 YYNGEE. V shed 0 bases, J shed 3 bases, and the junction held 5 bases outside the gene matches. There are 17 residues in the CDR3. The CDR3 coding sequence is TGTGCCAGCAGCGTAGGGGGGACTAGCGGGAGAGGCTACGAGCAGTACTTC. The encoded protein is CASSVGGTSGRGYEQYF.